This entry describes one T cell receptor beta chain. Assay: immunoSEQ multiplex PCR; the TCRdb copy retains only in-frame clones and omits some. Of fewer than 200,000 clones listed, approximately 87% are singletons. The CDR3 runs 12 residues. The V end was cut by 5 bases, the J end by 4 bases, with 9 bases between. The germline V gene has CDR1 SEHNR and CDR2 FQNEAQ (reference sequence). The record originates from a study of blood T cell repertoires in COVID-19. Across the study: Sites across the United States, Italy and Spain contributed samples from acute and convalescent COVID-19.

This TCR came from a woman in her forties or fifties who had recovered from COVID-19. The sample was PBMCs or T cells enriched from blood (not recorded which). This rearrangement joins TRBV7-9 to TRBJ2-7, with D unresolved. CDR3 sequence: CASSPTGYEQYV. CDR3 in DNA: TGTGCCAGCAGCCCGACCGGGTACGAGCAGTACGTC.